This paragraph covers one TCR beta chain sequence. Its matching antigen is unknown. Germline-derived CDR1 and CDR2 are SGHRS and YFSETQ. There are 14 residues in the CDR3. V lost 4 bases and J lost 8; bases outside the gene matches: 9. The data are from a study of T cells after yellow fever vaccination. The study's findings and limits: Once the booster was given, most primary-vaccination clones reappeared, at approximately 97% for CD4 and roughly 91% for CD8.

TCRdb passed the 5' RACE reads through MiXCR, listing each CDR3 protein once. This sample yields around 400,000 distinct CDR3 sequences, of which around a tenth are seen a single time; roughly a sixth belongs to the top ten. The specimen was PBMCs, collected on the day of the first yellow fever vaccination. The chain joins TRBV5-1 to TRBJ2-1; 7 bases are a match to TRBD2. The sequence was obtained from a man in his late teens or twenties who received the YFV17D yellow fever vaccine. Here the CDR3 reads CASSTDERGHEQFF. The CDR3 coding sequence is TGCGCCAGCAGCACCGATGAGCGGGGTCATGAGCAGTTCTTC.